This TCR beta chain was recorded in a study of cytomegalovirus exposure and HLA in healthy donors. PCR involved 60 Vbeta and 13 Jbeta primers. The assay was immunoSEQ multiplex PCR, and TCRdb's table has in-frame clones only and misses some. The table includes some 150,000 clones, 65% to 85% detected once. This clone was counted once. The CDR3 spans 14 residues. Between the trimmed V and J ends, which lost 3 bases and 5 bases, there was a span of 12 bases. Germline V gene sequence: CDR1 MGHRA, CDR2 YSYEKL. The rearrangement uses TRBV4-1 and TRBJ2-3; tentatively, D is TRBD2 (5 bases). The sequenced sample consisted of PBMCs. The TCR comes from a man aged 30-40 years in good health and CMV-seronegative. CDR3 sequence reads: CASSHVGVIDTQYF. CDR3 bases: TGCGCCAGCAGCCACGTGGGAGTCATAGATACGCAGTATTTT.